This T cell receptor (beta chain) derives from a study of cytomegalovirus exposure and HLA in healthy donors. Broader study findings: Association of roughly 17,000 TCR beta sequences with HLA alleles was found at 0.05 false discovery rate in a later analysis. Several of the most significant clusters appeared, in a later analysis, to be linked to common viral pathogens.

Details on this clone: What it binds is not known.

It was with 60 Vbeta and 13 Jbeta primers that the PCR ran. The assay was immunoSEQ multiplex PCR, and TCRdb's table has in-frame clones only and misses some. The top ten clones hold around 3.2% of a sample with 180,000 or so clones, around 68% of them seen once. The CDR3 is made up of 15 amino acids. Trimming shortened V by 4 bases and J by 3 bases, and 14 bases separated the two germline ends. Germline CDR1 is SGHDT and CDR2 is YYEEEE. The sequenced sample was PBMCs. This sequence joins TRBV5-6 and TRBJ2-1; TRBD2 might be the D (6 bases). This TCR was sampled from a man in his forties or fifties in good health and CMV-seronegative. Written as DNA, the CDR3 is TGTGCCAGCAGCGTGGCTAGCGCCTACTACAATGAGCAGTTCTTC. Protein product: CASSVASAYYNEQFF.